This T cell receptor beta chain was sequenced during a study of T cells in Graves' hyperthyroidism and ophthalmopathy. Amplification yielded TCR beta CDR3 regions, with RNA transcripts as the source. Carried out on the TCR CDR3, a first-round RT-PCR used the HTBI primer set. TCRdb ran MiXCR on the multiplex PCR reads and lists one entry per CDR3 protein. The data hold 800,000 or so distinct CDR3 sequences, with about 38% observed a single time. This clonotype is a singleton in its sample. Germline-derived CDR1 and CDR2 are SGHDT and YYEEEE. Unmatched junction bases numbered 5, after V lost 3 bases and J lost 0 bases. This CDR3 region has 15 residues.

This TCR was recovered from a man aged 18 to 35 with Graves' hyperthyroidism. Sequencing was done on a sample of blood. This chain joins TRBV5-6 and TRBJ1-1, with 7 bases fitting TRBD1. The DNA of the CDR3 is TGTGCCAGCAGCTCAGACAGGGTGATGAACACTGAAGCTTTCTTT. It yields the protein CASSSDRVMNTEAFF. Filled out from reference TRBV5-6 and TRBJ1-1, the complete variable domain reads DAGVTQSPTHLIKTRGQQVTLRCSPKSGHDTVSWYQQALGQGPQFIFQYYEEEERQRGNFPDRFSGHQFPNYSSELNVNALLLGDSALYLCASSSDRVMNTEAFFGQGTRLTVV.